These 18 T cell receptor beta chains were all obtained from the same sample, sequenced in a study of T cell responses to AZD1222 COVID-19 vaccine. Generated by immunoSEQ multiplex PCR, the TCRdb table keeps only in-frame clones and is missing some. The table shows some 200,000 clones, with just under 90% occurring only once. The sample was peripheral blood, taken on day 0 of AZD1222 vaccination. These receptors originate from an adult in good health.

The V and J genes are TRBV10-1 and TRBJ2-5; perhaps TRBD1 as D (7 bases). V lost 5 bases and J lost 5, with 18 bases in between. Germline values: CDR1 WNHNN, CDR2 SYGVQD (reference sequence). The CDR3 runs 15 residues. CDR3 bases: TGCGCCAGCAGTACCGGTTCGTCAGGGGGGGAGACCCAGTACTTC. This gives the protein CASSTGSSGGETQYF.

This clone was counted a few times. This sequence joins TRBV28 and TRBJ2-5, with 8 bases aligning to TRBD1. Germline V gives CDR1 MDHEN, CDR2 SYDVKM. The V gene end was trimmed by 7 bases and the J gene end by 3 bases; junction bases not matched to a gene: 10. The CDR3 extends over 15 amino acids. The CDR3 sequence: CASKPLDRVKETQYF. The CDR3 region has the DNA TGTGCCAGCAAACCCCTGGACAGGGTAAAAGAGACCCAGTACTTC. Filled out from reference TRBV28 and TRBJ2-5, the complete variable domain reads DVKVTQSSRYLVKRTGEKVFLECVQDMDHENMFWYRQDPGLGLRLIYFSYDVKMKEKGDIPEGYSVSREKKERFSLILESASTNQTSMYLCASKPLDRVKETQYFGPGTRLLVL.

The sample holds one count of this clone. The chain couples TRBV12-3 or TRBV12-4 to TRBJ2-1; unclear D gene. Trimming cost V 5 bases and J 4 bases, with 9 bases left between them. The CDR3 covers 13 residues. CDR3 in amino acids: CASSPSRYNEQFF. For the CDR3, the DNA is TGTGCCAGCAGTCCAAGCAGGTACAATGAGCAGTTCTTC.

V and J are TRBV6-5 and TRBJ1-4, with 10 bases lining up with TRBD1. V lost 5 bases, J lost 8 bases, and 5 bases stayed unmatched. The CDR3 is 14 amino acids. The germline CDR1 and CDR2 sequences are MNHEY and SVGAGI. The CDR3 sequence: CASSMGQGYEKLFF. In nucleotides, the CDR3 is TGTGCCAGCAGTATGGGACAGGGGTACGAAAAACTGTTTTTT.

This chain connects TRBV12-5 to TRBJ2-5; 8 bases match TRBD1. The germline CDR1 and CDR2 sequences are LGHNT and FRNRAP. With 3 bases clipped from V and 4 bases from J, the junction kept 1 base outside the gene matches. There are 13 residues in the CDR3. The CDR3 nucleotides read TGTGCTAGTGGTTTACAGGGGGGAGAGACCCAGTACTTC. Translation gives CASGLQGGETQYF.

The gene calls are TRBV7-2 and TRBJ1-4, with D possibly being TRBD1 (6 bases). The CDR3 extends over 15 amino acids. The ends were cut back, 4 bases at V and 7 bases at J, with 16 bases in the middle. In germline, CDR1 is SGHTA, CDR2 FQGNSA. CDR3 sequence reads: CASSSSRDNLEKLFF. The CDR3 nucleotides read TGTGCCAGCAGCTCATCCAGGGACAACCTTGAAAAACTGTTTTTT. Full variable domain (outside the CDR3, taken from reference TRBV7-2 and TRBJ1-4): GAGVSQSPSNKVTEKGKDVELRCDPISGHTALYWYRQSLGQGLEFLIYFQGNSAPDKSGLPSDRFSAERTGGSVSTLTIQRTQQEDSAVYLCASSSSRDNLEKLFFGSGTQLSVL.

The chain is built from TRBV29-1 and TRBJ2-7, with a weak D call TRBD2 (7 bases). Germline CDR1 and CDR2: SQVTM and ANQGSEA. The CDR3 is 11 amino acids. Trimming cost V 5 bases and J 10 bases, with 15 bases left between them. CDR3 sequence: CSVQGGGEQYF. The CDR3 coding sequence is TGCAGCGTTCAAGGAGGGGGGGAACAGTACTTC.

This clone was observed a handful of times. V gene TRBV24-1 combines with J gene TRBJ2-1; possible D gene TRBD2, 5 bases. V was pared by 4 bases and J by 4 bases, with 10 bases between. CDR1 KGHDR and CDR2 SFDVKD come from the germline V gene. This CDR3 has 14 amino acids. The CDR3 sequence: CATSEPGIYNEQFF. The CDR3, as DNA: TGTGCCACCAGTGAGCCCGGGATTTACAATGAGCAGTTCTTC.

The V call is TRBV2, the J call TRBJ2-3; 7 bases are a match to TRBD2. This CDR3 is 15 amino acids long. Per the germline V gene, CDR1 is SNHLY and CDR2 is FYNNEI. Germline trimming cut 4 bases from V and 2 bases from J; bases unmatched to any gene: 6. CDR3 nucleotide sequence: TGTGCCAGCAGTGGGGGCGGGAGTTTCACAGATACGCAGTATTTT. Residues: CASSGGGSFTDTQYF.

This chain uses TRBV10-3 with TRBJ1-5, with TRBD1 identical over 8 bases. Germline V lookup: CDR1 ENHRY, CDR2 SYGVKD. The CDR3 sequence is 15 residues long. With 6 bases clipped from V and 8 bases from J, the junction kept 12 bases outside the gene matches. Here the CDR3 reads CAIRGTGSGREPQHF. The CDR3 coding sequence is TGTGCCATCAGGGGGACAGGTTCAGGGCGGGAGCCCCAGCATTTT.

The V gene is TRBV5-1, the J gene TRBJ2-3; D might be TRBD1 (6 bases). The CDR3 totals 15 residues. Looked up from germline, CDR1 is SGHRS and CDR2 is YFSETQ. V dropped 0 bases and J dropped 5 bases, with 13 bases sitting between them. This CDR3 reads CASSLGAQGKDTQYF. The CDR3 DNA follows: TGCGCCAGCAGCTTGGGGGCCCAGGGGAAAGATACGCAGTATTTT.

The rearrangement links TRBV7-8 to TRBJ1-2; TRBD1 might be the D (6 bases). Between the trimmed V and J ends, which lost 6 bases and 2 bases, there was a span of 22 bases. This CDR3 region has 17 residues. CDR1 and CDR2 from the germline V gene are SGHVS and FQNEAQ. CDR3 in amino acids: CASRTDSGTYSNYGYTF. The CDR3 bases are TGTGCCAGCAGGACTGATTCCGGGACATACTCCAACTATGGCTACACCTTC.

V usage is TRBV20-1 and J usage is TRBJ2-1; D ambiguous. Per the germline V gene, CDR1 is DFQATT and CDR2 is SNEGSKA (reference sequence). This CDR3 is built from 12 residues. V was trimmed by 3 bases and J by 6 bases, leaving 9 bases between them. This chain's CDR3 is CSASSRLNEQFF. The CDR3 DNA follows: TGCAGTGCTAGTAGCCGGCTCAATGAGCAGTTCTTC.

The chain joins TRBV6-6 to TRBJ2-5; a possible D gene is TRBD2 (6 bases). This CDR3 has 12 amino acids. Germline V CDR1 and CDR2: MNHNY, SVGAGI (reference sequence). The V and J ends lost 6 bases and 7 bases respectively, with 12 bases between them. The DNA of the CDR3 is TGTGCCAGCAGCCACCCGGAGGGGACCCAGTACTTC. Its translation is CASSHPEGTQYF.

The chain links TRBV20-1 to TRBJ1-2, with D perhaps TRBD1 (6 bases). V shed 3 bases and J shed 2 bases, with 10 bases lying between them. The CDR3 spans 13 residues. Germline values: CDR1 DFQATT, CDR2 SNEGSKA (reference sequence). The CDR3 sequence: CSASVQGNYGYTF. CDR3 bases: TGCAGTGCTAGTGTCCAGGGGAACTATGGCTACACCTTC.

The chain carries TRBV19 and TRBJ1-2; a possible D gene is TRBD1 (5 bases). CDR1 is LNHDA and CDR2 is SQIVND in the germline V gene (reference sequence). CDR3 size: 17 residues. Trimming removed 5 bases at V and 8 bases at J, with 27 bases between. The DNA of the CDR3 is TGTGCCAGTAGTCCCTCTCTGTCGGGGACGGCTAAGGGCGGCTACACCTTC. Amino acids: CASSPSLSGTAKGGYTF.

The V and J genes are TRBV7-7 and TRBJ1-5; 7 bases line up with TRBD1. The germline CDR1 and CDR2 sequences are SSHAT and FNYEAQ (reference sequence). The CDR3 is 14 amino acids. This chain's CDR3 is CAISTGPIHQPQHF. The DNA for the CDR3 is TGTGCTATCTCGACAGGGCCTATTCATCAGCCCCAGCATTTT.

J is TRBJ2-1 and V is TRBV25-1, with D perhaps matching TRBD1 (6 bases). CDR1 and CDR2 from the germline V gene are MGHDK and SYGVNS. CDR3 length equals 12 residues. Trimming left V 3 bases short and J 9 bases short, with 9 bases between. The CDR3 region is CASSDRGSEQFF. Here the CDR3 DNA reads TGTGCCAGCAGTGACAGGGGTAGTGAGCAGTTCTTC.